The clone carrying this T cell receptor beta chain came up once. The record originates from a study of T cell changes during pregnancy in multiple sclerosis. Repertoires were generated with immunoSEQ multiplex PCR, while TCRdb's copy carries only in-frame clones and drops some. The repertoire holds roughly 38,000 clones, 90% to 95% seen once, with 0.6% to 0.75% in the top ten. The CDR3 totals 12 residues. Germline CDR1 SGHTA, CDR2 FQGTGA. With V trimmed by 6 bases and J by 9 bases, 4 bases remained unmatched. This sequence joins TRBV7-3 and TRBJ2-1; 8 bases map to TRBD2. Source: CD4+ T cells from peripheral blood mononuclear cells, taken in the third trimester of pregnancy. This sequence was found in a female donor with multiple sclerosis, enrolled in a pregnancy study. Written as DNA, the CDR3 is TGTGCCAGCAGATCTGCGGGAGGTGAGCAGTTCTTC. It translates to CASRSAGGEQFF. Filled out from reference TRBV7-3 and TRBJ2-1, the complete variable domain reads GAGVSQTPSNKVTEKGKYVELRCDPISGHTALYWYRQSLGQGPEFLIYFQGTGAADDSGLPNDRFFAVRPEGSVSTLKIQRTERGDSAVYLCASRSAGGEQFFGPGTRLTVL.